These T cell receptor beta chains were read from a single sample in a study of T-cell memory formation after mild COVID-19. TCRdb used MiXCR to reprocess the 5' RACE reads, holding one entry per CDR3 protein. The sample records more than 250,000 distinct CDR3 sequences, 15% to 20% being singletons. Specimen: PBMCs or a T cell subset sorted from them (not recorded which). All receptors derive from a man between 18 and 29 years old who had mild COVID-19 (a few samples of this study predate the infection). Cell type and time point are not known. CDR3s include the opening cysteine and the closing phenylalanine or tryptophan. D genes are given only for firm matches. Only some rows state a clone size, as once, few, many or a class for expanded clones.

TRBV7-3,TRBJ2-7,once,TRBD2,TGTGCCAGCAGCCTGCGGGCTAGCGGGGGCCGATTCTCCTACGAGCAGTACTTC,CASSLRASGGRFSYEQYF
TRBV5-1,TRBJ1-3,many,TRBD1,TGCGCCAGCAGCTTGGACAGGGGAGCCGGAAACACCATATATTTT,CASSLDRGAGNTIYF
TRBV5-1,TRBJ2-1,many,NA,TGTGCCAGCAGCTTAGGCTATGAGCAGTTCTTC,CASSLGYEQFF
TRBV7-9,TRBJ1-4,few,NA,TGTGCCAGCAGCTTAAGAGCCGCAACTAATGAAAAACTGTTTTTT,CASSLRAATNEKLFF
TRBV7-2,TRBJ2-3,NA,NA,TGTGCCAGCAGCCCCGTCCCGGGGCTAGTATGGGATACGCAGTATTTT,CASSPVPGLVWDTQYF
TRBV9,TRBJ1-6,few,NA,TGTGCCAGCAGCAGGGGGAATAATTCACCCCTCCACTTT,CASSRGNNSPLHF
TRBV7-2,TRBJ1-2,few,NA,TGTGCCAGCAGCTTAGCTCCCAGGGCTCTGGGCTACACCTTC,CASSLAPRALGYTF
TRBV7-2,TRBJ1-5,NA,NA,TGTGCCAGCAGCTTCGGATCCCGGACTCCTCAGCCCCAGCATTTT,CASSFGSRTPQPQHF
TRBV5-1,TRBJ1-1,many,TRBD1,TGCGCCAGCAGCAATACAGGGGGATCCACTGAAGCTTTCTTT,CASSNTGGSTEAFF
TRBV11-1,TRBJ2-5,NA,NA,TGTGCCAGCAGCTTAGCGGGCACGCGGACCCAGTACTTC,CASSLAGTRTQYF